The T cell receptor beta chain under discussion was sequenced for a study of OX40 agonist ivuxolimab in advanced cancers. Study in general: Three individuals attained partial responses, comprising one hepatocellular carcinoma case and two cutaneous melanoma cases.

Some clones are missing from TCRdb's copy, which holds only in-frame ones; the method was immunoSEQ multiplex PCR. This table holds 70,000 or so clones, approximately 91% found once. Study-level points and caveats: Partly responding patients at 0.1-3.0 mg/kg showed some of the smallest clonal expansion.

The cohort excluded patients with autoimmune disease history or systemic immunosuppression. The investigators sampled blood at baseline, at cycle 4 day 1, and at cycle 7 day 1. V was shortened by 6 bases and J by 0 bases, with 14 bases between the two germline ends. The CDR3 runs to 15 residues. Germline values: CDR1 SNHLY, CDR2 FYNNEI. With respect to this clone: Its specificity is unknown.

The sequence was obtained from an adult with an advanced solid tumor such as melanoma, head and neck, liver or kidney cancer. The specimen comprised CD4+ or CD8+ T cells sorted from blood, sampled in a trial of the OX40 agonist ivuxolimab. The rearrangement uses TRBV2 and TRBJ1-1; the D gene is possibly TRBD1 (6 bases). For the CDR3, the DNA is TGTGCCAGCAGACCCCGGGACATTTTGAACACTGAAGCTTTCTTT. As protein: CASRPRDILNTEAFF.